These 21 T cell receptor beta chains came from one sample sequenced in a study of cytomegalovirus exposure and HLA in healthy donors. Profiling relied on immunoSEQ multiplex PCR, and the TCRdb table lists in-frame clones only, not all of them. The profile shows roughly 100,000 clones, about 88% of them singletons. The sequenced material came from PBMCs. The origin of the receptors is a woman younger than 30 in good health and CMV-seropositive.

The chain couples TRBV27 to TRBJ2-5; 8 bases are a match to TRBD2. Losses at the gene ends were 8 bases for V and 2 bases for J; bases not matched to a gene: 25. The CDR3 has 20 residues. Germline V CDR1 and CDR2: MNHEY, SMNVEV (reference sequence). The CDR3 region has the DNA TGTGCCAGCGGAGCCGCAAGACCGGGACTAGAGTCCCTCATGCAAGAGACCCAGTACTTC. Translating it yields CASGAARPGLESLMQETQYF.

The chain uses TRBV7-9 and TRBJ1-4, with 7 bases lining up with TRBD1. Germline V CDR1 and CDR2: SEHNR, FQNEAQ (reference sequence). V dropped 4 bases and J dropped 4; count of bases not matched to a gene: 3. The CDR3 is 14 amino acids. CDR3 bases: TGTGCCAGCAGCTCACAGGGGATTAATGAAAAACTGTTTTTT. Protein: CASSSQGINEKLFF.

The CDR3 DNA is TGTGCCAGCACCCAGGGGACAGATACGCAGTATTTT. Encoded protein: CASTQGTDTQYF. The chain combines TRBV5-6 with TRBJ2-3; TRBD1 is a possible D gene (6 bases). The CDR3 totals 12 residues. V lost 6 bases, J lost 3 bases, and 8 bases lay in between. The germline gives CDR1 SGHDT, CDR2 YYEEEE.

The chain has TRBV9 and TRBJ2-7; weak D call: TRBD2 (6 bases). Germline values: CDR1 SGDLS, CDR2 YYNGEE. CDR3 size: 14 residues. Trimming left V 0 bases short and J 4 bases short, with 11 bases between. CDR3 amino acids: CASSVGGDAYEQYF. For the CDR3, the DNA is TGTGCCAGCAGCGTAGGCGGGGACGCATACGAGCAGTACTTC.

V and J are TRBV18 and TRBJ1-3; possibly TRBD1 for D (6 bases). Germline-derived CDR1 and CDR2 are KGHSH and LQKENI. V was shortened by 4 bases and J by 4 bases, with 17 bases between the two germline ends. The CDR3 length is 16 residues. The CDR3 nucleotides read TGTGCCAGCTCACACGGATCAGGGGCCGGGGGAAACACCATATATTTT. Translation gives CASSHGSGAGGNTIYF.

V usage is TRBV27 and J usage is TRBJ2-5, with 9 bases identical to TRBD1. Germline V lookup: CDR1 MNHEY, CDR2 SMNVEV (reference sequence). Germline trimming cut 3 bases from V and 6 bases from J; bases unmatched to any gene: 2. This CDR3 region has 13 residues. This CDR3 is CASSLDRGKTQYF. In DNA, the CDR3 is TGTGCCAGCAGTTTGGACAGGGGTAAGACCCAGTACTTC.

In this sample, this clone turned up once. In DNA, the CDR3 is TGTGCCAGCACCCCTCGGTCCCCCGTTCTCAACGAGCAGTACTTC. Translating gives CASTPRSPVLNEQYF. The rearrangement uses TRBV28 and TRBJ2-7; D gene uncertain. The germline CDR1 and CDR2 sequences are MDHEN and SYDVKM. The CDR3 runs 15 residues. Trimming removed 7 bases at V and 5 bases at J, with 21 bases between.

This clone appeared once. The genes are TRBV7-9 and TRBJ2-3; D possibly corresponds to TRBD2 (5 bases). Germline V gene data show CDR1 as SEHNR and CDR2 as FQNEAQ (reference sequence). V was cut by 6 bases and J by 1 base, with 11 bases left in between. The CDR3 has 14 amino acids. CDR3 nucleotide sequence: TGTGCCAGCAGAACGGGGAGCCGCACAGATACGCAGTATTTT. Residues: CASRTGSRTDTQYF.

CDR3 in amino acids: CASSVWGGNTGELFF. Here the CDR3 DNA reads TGCGCCAGCAGTGTGTGGGGGGGTAACACCGGGGAGCTGTTTTTT. This chain connects TRBV10-2 to TRBJ2-2, with 7 bases lining up with TRBD2. J lost 2 bases, V lost 4 bases, and 4 bases had no gene match. CDR3 size: 15 residues. Germline CDR1 WSHSY, CDR2 SAAADI.

The rearrangement links TRBV19 to TRBJ1-6, with 9 bases aligning to TRBD1. This CDR3 contains 14 residues. In germline, CDR1 is LNHDA, CDR2 SQIVND (reference sequence). Trimming took 6 bases from V and 10 from J; bases not matched to a gene: 7. The CDR3 here is CASSPDRGGSPLHF. The DNA of the CDR3 is TGTGCCAGTAGCCCGGACAGGGGAGGATCACCCCTCCACTTT.

This chain connects TRBV27 to TRBJ1-6, with 9 positions matching TRBD1. CDR3 length equals 13 residues. J gave up 8 bases and V 7 bases, and 3 bases lay outside the gene matches. Per the germline V gene, CDR1 is MNHEY and CDR2 is SMNVEV (reference sequence). The CDR3 protein is CASKDRGDSPLHF. The CDR3 DNA reads TGTGCCAGCAAGGACAGGGGTGATTCACCCCTCCACTTT.

The V and J genes are TRBV2 and TRBJ1-5, with TRBD1 identical over 8 bases. The germline V gene has CDR1 SNHLY and CDR2 FYNNEI. Trimming removed 3 bases from V and 5 bases from J; junction bases left unmatched: 9. CDR3 length: 16 residues. The CDR3 sequence is CASSDPQGALDQPQHF. The DNA of the CDR3 is TGTGCCAGCAGTGATCCCCAGGGGGCTCTCGATCAGCCCCAGCATTTT.

The V call is TRBV20-1, the J call TRBJ2-5; D not resolved. Germline lookup yields CDR1 DFQATT and CDR2 SNEGSKA (reference sequence). V gave up 3 bases and J gave up 5 bases, with 7 bases separating them. This CDR3 contains 11 residues. CDR3 loop: CSARKRETQYF. The CDR3 region has the DNA TGCAGTGCTAGGAAGAGGGAGACCCAGTACTTC.

The chain has TRBV18 and TRBJ2-2; 7 nucleotides match TRBD1. The CDR3 extends over 17 amino acids. The ends lost 2 bases at V and 0 bases at J; junction bases unmatched: 6. In germline, CDR1 is KGHSH, CDR2 LQKENI. CDR3 amino acids: CASSPTSTGANTGELFF. DNA of the CDR3: TGTGCCAGCTCACCAACTTCTACAGGGGCGAACACCGGGGAGCTGTTTTTT.

The chain carries TRBV6-1 and TRBJ2-7; the match to TRBD1 covers 9 bases. This CDR3 is 13 amino acids long. The V and J ends lost 6 bases and 5 bases, in that order; junction bases with no gene match: 5. Germline CDR1 and CDR2: MNHNS and SASEGT. CDR3 DNA sequence: TGTGCCAGCAGCATGGACAGGGGCGACGAGCAGTACTTC. This encodes CASSMDRGDEQYF.

The rearrangement uses TRBV6-1 and TRBJ2-7, with 11 nucleotides matching TRBD2. After removal of 1 base from V and 0 bases from J, the junction contained 8 bases not matched to a gene. This CDR3 has 18 amino acids. In germline, CDR1 is MNHNS, CDR2 SASEGT. The chain's CDR3 is CASSEDASGGYTSYEQYF. CDR3 DNA sequence: TGTGCCAGCAGTGAAGATGCTAGCGGGGGGTATACCTCCTACGAGCAGTACTTC.

The rearrangement uses TRBV6-1 and TRBJ1-5, with D possibly TRBD1 on 5 matching bases. This CDR3 is built from 14 residues. CDR1 and CDR2 (germline): MNHNS, SASEGT. Between the trimmed V and J ends, which lost 0 bases and 3 bases, there was a span of 6 bases. The CDR3 loop is CASSEAGDNQPQHF. CDR3 DNA: TGTGCCAGCAGTGAAGCAGGGGACAATCAGCCCCAGCATTTT.

This chain joins TRBV7-9 and TRBJ2-2; 8 bases fit TRBD1. The CDR3 totals 17 residues. The J segment lost 5 bases and the V segment lost 3 bases, leaving 11 bases of the junction unmatched. Looked up from germline, CDR1 is SEHNR and CDR2 is FQNEAQ (reference sequence). CDR3 protein: CASSFRTGTGDTGELFF. In DNA form, the CDR3 reads TGTGCCAGCAGCTTTAGGACCGGGACAGGTGATACCGGGGAGCTGTTTTTT.

V gene TRBV19 combines with J gene TRBJ2-1; the D gene is possibly TRBD1 (7 bases). The CDR3 runs to 14 residues. Per the germline V gene, CDR1 is LNHDA and CDR2 is SQIVND (reference sequence). V was cut by 5 bases and J by 7 bases, with 15 bases left in between. In DNA form, the CDR3 reads TGTGCCAGTAGTGCGGGGACAGCGTCGAATGAGCAGTTCTTC. Translation gives CASSAGTASNEQFF.

The V and J genes are TRBV7-2 and TRBJ2-7; maybe TRBD2 (5 bases). This CDR3 contains 15 residues. Germline V CDR1 and CDR2: SGHTA, FQGNSA. The V gene lost 5 bases and the J gene lost 3 bases, with 17 bases spanning the gap. The CDR3 is CASSLSAGPNYEQYF. CDR3 nucleotides: TGTGCCAGCAGCCTCAGTGCGGGCCCAAACTACGAGCAGTACTTC.

The CDR3 bases are TGCAGCGTTGGCGGCCGGGGGGGCCCTGAAGCTTTCTTT. Amino acid sequence: CSVGGRGGPEAFF. The chain has TRBV29-1 and TRBJ1-1, with TRBD1 as a possible D gene (6 bases). V was pared by 4 bases and J by 6 bases, with 15 bases between. Germline V gene sequence: CDR1 SQVTM, CDR2 ANQGSEA. The CDR3 length is 13 residues.